This note documents a single T cell receptor (beta chain) sequence. The antigen is not known. The conserved phenylalanine or tryptophan normally closing the CDR3 is absent here, so this likely arose from a read error. The sample comes from a study of tumor and adjacent non-tumor tissue in lung cancer. Study details: Patients were aged roughly 30 to 76, approximately 11 men and 5 women, stage I to III. Overall study results and limits: Tumor tissue had significantly higher TCR diversity than normal lung. Normal lung showed higher cumulative top 100 clone frequency than tumor.

The CDR3 covers 14 residues. Three rounds of nested PCR, following a modified ARM-PCR protocol, produced the TCRbeta library. TCRdb analysed the multiplex PCR reads with MiXCR anew, one entry per CDR3 protein. In the table there are tens of thousands of distinct CDR3 sequences, approximately 65% of which are singletons. The template was RNA from unsorted bulk tissue. The sample comprised lung tumor tissue. The origin of this receptor is a man in his fifties or sixties with non-small cell lung cancer. The rearrangement links TRBV12-3 or TRBV12-4 to TRBJ1-2, with D unresolved. The CDR3 DNA sequence: TGTACCAGCAGTTTAGTACTCACGGACTATGGCTACACCTCC. This codes for CTSSLVLTDYGYTS.